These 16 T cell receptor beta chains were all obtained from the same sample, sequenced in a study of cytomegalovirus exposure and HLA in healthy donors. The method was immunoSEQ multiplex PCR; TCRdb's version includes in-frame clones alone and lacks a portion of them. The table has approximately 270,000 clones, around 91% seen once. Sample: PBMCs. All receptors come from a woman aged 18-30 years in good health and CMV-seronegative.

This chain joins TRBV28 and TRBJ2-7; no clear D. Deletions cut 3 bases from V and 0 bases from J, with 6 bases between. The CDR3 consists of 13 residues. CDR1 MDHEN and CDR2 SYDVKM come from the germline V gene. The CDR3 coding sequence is TGTGCCAGCAGTTTGGCAGACTCCTACGAGCAGTACGTC. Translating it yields CASSLADSYEQYV.

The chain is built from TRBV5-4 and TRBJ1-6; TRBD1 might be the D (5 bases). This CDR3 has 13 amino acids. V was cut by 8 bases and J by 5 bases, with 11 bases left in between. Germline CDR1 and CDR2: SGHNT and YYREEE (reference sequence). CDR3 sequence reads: CASADRNNSPLHF. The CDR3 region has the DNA TGTGCCAGTGCAGACAGAAATAATTCACCCCTCCACTTT.

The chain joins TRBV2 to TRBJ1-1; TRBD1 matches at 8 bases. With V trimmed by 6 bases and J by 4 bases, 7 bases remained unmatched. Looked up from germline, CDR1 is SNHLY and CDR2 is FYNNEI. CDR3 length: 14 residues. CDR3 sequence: CASRDRVLGTEAFF. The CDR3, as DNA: TGTGCCAGCAGGGACAGGGTACTGGGCACTGAAGCTTTCTTT. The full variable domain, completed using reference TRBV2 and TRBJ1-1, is EPEVTQTPSHQVTQMGQEVILRCVPISNHLYFYWYRQILGQKVEFLVSFYNNEISEKSEIFDDQFSVERPDGSNFTLKIRSTKLEDSAMYFCASRDRVLGTEAFFGQGTRLTVV.

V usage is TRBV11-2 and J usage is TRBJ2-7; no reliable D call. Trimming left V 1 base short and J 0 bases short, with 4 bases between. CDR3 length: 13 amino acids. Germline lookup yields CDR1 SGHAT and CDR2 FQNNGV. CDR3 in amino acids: CASSLGSSYEQYF. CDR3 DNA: TGTGCCAGCAGCTTAGGGAGCTCCTACGAGCAGTACTTC. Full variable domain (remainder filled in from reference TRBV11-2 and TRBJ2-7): EAGVAQSPRYKIIEKRQSVAFWCNPISGHATLYWYQQILGQGPKLLIQFQNNGVVDDSQLPKDRFSAERLKGVDSTLKIQPAKLEDSAVYLCASSLGSSYEQYFGPGTRLTVT.

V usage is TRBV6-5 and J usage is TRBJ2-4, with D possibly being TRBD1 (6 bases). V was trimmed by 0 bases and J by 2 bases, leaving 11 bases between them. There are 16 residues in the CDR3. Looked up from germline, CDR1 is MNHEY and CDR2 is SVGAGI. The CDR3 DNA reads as TGTGCCAGCAGTTACTCTCGGGACACTTCCAAAAACATTCAGTACTTC. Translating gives CASSYSRDTSKNIQYF.

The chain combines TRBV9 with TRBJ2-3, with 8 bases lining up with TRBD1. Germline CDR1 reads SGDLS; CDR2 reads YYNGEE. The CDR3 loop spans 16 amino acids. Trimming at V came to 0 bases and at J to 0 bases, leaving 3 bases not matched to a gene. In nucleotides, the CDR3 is TGTGCCAGCAGCGTAGTGGGACAGGCAAGCACAGATACGCAGTATTTT. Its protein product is CASSVVGQASTDTQYF.

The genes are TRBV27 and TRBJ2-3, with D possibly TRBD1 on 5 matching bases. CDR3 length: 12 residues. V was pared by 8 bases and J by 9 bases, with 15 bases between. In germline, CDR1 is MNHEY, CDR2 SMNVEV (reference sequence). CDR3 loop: CASAFPGYTQYF. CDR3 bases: TGTGCCAGCGCCTTTCCAGGGTACACGCAGTATTTT.

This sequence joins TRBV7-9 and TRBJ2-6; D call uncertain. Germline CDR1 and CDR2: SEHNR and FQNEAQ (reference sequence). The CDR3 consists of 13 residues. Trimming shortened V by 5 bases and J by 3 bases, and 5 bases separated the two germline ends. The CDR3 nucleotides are TGTGCCAGCAGCCTCGGTGGGGCCAACGTCCTGACTTTC. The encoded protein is CASSLGGANVLTF.

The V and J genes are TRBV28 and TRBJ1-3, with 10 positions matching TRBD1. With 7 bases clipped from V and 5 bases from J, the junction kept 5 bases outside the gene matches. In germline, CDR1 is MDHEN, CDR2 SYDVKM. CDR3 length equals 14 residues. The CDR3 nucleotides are TGTGCCAGCACAGACAGGGGGCGGAGAAACACCATATATTTT. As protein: CASTDRGRRNTIYF.

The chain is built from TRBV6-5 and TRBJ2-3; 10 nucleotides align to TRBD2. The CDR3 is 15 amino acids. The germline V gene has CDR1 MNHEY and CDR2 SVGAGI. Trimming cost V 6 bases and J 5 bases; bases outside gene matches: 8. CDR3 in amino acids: CASRRSGGAIDTQYF. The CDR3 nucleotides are TGTGCCAGCAGGAGAAGCGGGGGGGCCATAGATACGCAGTATTTT.

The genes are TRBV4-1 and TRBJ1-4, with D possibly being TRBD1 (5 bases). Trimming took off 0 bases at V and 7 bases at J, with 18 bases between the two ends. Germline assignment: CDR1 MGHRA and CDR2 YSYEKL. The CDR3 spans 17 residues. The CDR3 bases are TGCGCCAGCAGCCAAGATTACAATTGGGGGAGGGGTGAAAAACTGTTTTTT. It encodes CASSQDYNWGRGEKLFF.

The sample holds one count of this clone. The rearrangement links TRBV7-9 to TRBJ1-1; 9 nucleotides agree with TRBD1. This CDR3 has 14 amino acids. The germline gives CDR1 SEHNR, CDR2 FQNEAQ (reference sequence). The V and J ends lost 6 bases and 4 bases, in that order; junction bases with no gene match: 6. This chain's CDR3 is CASSPRDRVTEAFF. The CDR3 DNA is TGTGCCAGCAGTCCACGGGACAGGGTCACTGAAGCTTTCTTT.

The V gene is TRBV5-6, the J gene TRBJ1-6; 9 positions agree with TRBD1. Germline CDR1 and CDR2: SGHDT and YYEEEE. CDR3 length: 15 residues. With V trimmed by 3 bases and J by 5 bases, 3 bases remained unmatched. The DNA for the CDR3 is TGTGCCAGCAGCTGGACAGGGGCTAATAATTCACCCCTCCACTTT. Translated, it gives CASSWTGANNSPLHF.

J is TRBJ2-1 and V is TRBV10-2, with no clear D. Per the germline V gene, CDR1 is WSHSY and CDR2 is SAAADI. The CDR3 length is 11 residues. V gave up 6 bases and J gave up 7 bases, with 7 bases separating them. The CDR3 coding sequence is TGCGCCAGCAGATTAGTGAATGAGCAGTTCTTC. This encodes CASRLVNEQFF.

The CDR3 here is CASSMSTGQAYEQYF. The CDR3 DNA sequence: TGTGCCAGTAGTATGTCGACAGGGCAAGCCTACGAGCAGTACTTC. The chain combines TRBV19 with TRBJ2-7, with 7 positions matching TRBD1. Germline CDR1 reads LNHDA; CDR2 reads SQIVND (reference sequence). This CDR3 contains 15 residues. The V gene end was trimmed by 3 bases and the J gene end by 2 bases; junction bases not matched to a gene: 7.

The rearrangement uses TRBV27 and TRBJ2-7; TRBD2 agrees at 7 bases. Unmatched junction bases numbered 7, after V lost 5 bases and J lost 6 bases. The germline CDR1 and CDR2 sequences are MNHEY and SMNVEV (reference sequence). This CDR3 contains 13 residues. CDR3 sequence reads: CASSKESGVEQYF. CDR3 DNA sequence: TGTGCCAGCAGTAAGGAAAGCGGGGTCGAGCAGTACTTC.